These 16 T cell receptor beta chains originate from one sample sequenced in a study of control samples from healthy donors and cancer patients (dated by TCRdb to about 2020). The method was the immunoSEQ multiplex PCR assay. Sourced from immuneACCESS, this table was stored by TCRdb with only in-frame sequences that have V and J called. A share of the clones is absent; for the studies checked, an unresolved V gene accounts for under half, and the remainder has no known explanation. Within this sample are around 72,000 clones, with about 80% of them counted one time only. The top ten hold approximately 16% of the sample. The sequenced material came from blood. These receptors all come from a man aged 50-60 years in good health.

J is TRBJ1-2 and V is TRBV7-9; no firm D call. Germline V CDR1 and CDR2: SEHNR, FQNEAQ (reference sequence). The CDR3 is 15 amino acids. The germline V and J ends were trimmed by 1 base and 0 bases, with 9 bases remaining between them. As DNA, the CDR3 is TGTGCCAGCAGCTTAGAGAGGGTCTCTAACTATGGCTACACCTTC. Its protein product is CASSLERVSNYGYTF.

V usage is TRBV19 and J usage is TRBJ2-7; 12 nucleotides agree with TRBD2. CDR1 is LNHDA, CDR2 SQIVND, per germline (reference sequence). This CDR3 has 16 residues. Trimming removed 4 bases from V and 0 bases from J; junction bases left unmatched: 4. The DNA of the CDR3 is TGTGCCAGTAGTACTAGCGGGAGGGAGAGCTCCTACGAGCAGTACTTC. The encoded protein is CASSTSGRESSYEQYF.

This clone was recorded only once. The chain has TRBV3-1 (or the pseudogene TRBV3-2) and TRBJ2-3; D is unclear. The germline V gene encodes CDR1 LGHDT and CDR2 YNNKEL (reference sequence). The germline V and J ends were trimmed by 1 base and 1 base, with 3 bases remaining between them. The CDR3 is 13 residues long. Here the CDR3 reads CASSQARTDTQYF. The CDR3 DNA follows: TGTGCCAGCAGCCAAGCCCGCACAGATACGCAGTATTTT.

V is TRBV12-3 or TRBV12-4 and J is TRBJ2-2; D is unresolved. Trimming stripped 3 bases from V and 7 bases from J, with 9 bases between. The CDR3 is 13 residues long. The CDR3 here is CASSFDVGGELFF. CDR3 DNA sequence: TGTGCCAGCAGTTTCGATGTCGGCGGGGAGCTGTTTTTT.

The table lists this clone with a few counts. The genes are TRBV6-5 and TRBJ2-7; 8 bases match TRBD1. V dropped 5 bases and J dropped 4; count of bases not matched to a gene: 7. Germline CDR1 is MNHEY and CDR2 is SVGAGI. CDR3 size: 14 residues. The CDR3 region has the DNA TGTGCCAGCAGTCCAGGACAGGGCCGGTACGAGCAGTACTTC. This translates into CASSPGQGRYEQYF.

This clone was seen just once. The V and J genes are TRBV6-6 and TRBJ1-1; no clear D. V was clipped by 5 bases and J by 5 bases, with 6 bases between them. CDR1 is MNHNY and CDR2 is SVGAGI in the germline V gene (reference sequence). This CDR3 has 11 residues. CDR3: CASSVGTEAFF. The CDR3 coding sequence is TGTGCCAGCAGTGTGGGGACTGAAGCTTTCTTT.

The chain joins TRBV27 to TRBJ2-7; D gene uncertain. V dropped 5 bases and J dropped 2 bases, with 13 bases sitting between them. CDR1 and CDR2 from the germline V gene are MNHEY and SMNVEV (reference sequence). The CDR3 loop spans 14 amino acids. The CDR3 loop is CASSTMDGAYEQYF. In DNA, the CDR3 is TGTGCCAGCAGTACGATGGACGGCGCCTACGAGCAGTACTTC.

J is TRBJ2-7 and V is TRBV6-5, with D perhaps TRBD2 (5 bases). CDR3 length: 12 residues. Deletions cut 5 bases from V and 4 bases from J, with 9 bases between. From germline, CDR1 is MNHEY and CDR2 SVGAGI. CDR3 region: CASSTRGYEQYF. The CDR3, as DNA: TGTGCCAGCAGTACCCGAGGGTACGAGCAGTACTTC.

The V call is TRBV5-1, the J call TRBJ2-7; D might be TRBD2 (6 bases). The CDR3 extends over 13 amino acids. The V and J ends lost 1 base and 5 bases respectively, with 10 bases between them. Germline V gives CDR1 SGHRS, CDR2 YFSETQ. The CDR3, as DNA: TGCGCCAGCAGCTTGACCTGGGAGGACGAGCAGTACTTC. Translation gives CASSLTWEDEQYF.

The chain links TRBV6-4 to TRBJ2-2; a possible D gene is TRBD1 (6 bases). The germline CDR1 and CDR2 sequences are MRHNA and SNTAGT. This CDR3 region has 13 residues. Deletions cut 6 bases from V and 6 bases from J, with 11 bases between. In DNA form, the CDR3 reads TGTGCCAGCAGCGGCGGACAGCCCGGGGAGCTGTTTTTT. Its translation: CASSGGQPGELFF.

This clone is medium-sized in the sample. This chain uses TRBV2 with TRBJ1-2; perhaps TRBD1 as D (6 bases). The CDR3 is 15 residues long. Looked up from germline, CDR1 is SNHLY and CDR2 is FYNNEI. V lost 7 bases and J lost 0, with 15 bases in between. The CDR3 nucleotides are TGTGCCAGCACCAACCAGCGGACAGCTAACTATGGCTACACCTTC. This codes for CASTNQRTANYGYTF.

The J gene is TRBJ1-1, the V gene TRBV19; D ambiguous. From germline, CDR1 is LNHDA and CDR2 SQIVND (reference sequence). CDR3 length equals 13 residues. Trimming left V 1 base short and J 0 bases short, with 3 bases between. CDR3 region: CASSIAMNTEAFF. In nucleotides, the CDR3 is TGTGCCAGTAGTATAGCTATGAACACTGAAGCTTTCTTT.

This chain connects TRBV5-1 to TRBJ2-6, with 7 bases aligning to TRBD1. V dropped 4 bases and J dropped 12; count of bases not matched to a gene: 10. CDR1 and CDR2 (germline): SGHRS, YFSETQ. This CDR3 is 14 amino acids long. CDR3 protein: CASSQAGTAGVLTF. CDR3 in DNA: TGCGCCAGCAGCCAGGCCGGGACAGCAGGCGTCCTGACTTTC.

The genes are TRBV4-3 and TRBJ1-4; D is ambiguous. The CDR3 sequence is 17 residues long. CDR1 LGHNA and CDR2 YSLEER come from the germline V gene. Trimming cost V 1 base and J 7 bases, with 19 bases left between them. The chain's CDR3 is CASSQVQYPGPLEKLFF. CDR3 DNA: TGCGCCAGCAGCCAAGTGCAGTACCCGGGCCCCCTTGAAAAACTGTTTTTT.

The V gene is TRBV6-2 or TRBV6-3, the J gene TRBJ2-7; D may correspond to TRBD1 or TRBD2 (6 bases each). The CDR3 is 15 amino acids. The V gene lost 5 bases and the J gene lost 4 bases, with 18 bases spanning the gap. The germline CDR1 and CDR2 sequences are MNHEY and SVGEGT. As DNA, the CDR3 is TGTGCCAGCAGTCACCCCCACCAGGGGAGGTACGAGCAGTACTTC. Its translation: CASSHPHQGRYEQYF.

This chain joins TRBV5-6 and TRBJ2-2; TRBD2 might be the D (6 bases). CDR1 is SGHDT, CDR2 YYEEEE, per germline. The V end was cut by 2 bases, the J end by 2 bases, with 10 bases between. The CDR3 runs to 15 residues. CDR3 sequence: CASSLPGGNTGELFF. DNA for the CDR3: TGTGCCAGCAGCTTACCCGGGGGAAACACCGGGGAGCTGTTTTTT.